Following are 12 T cell receptor beta chains from one sample sequenced in a study of shared clonotypes between healthy human individuals. The assay was immunoSEQ multiplex PCR, and TCRdb's table has in-frame clones only and misses some. This table holds more than 2 million clones, roughly 94% found once. Sample: naive CD4+ T cells sorted from blood. The sample's subset: CD45RA+ positively selected. Receptors originate from a man aged 18 to 30 in good health.

This chain uses TRBV29-1 with TRBJ1-3; D gene uncertain. Germline lookup yields CDR1 SQVTM and CDR2 ANQGSEA. The CDR3 runs 13 residues. V dropped 2 bases and J dropped 2 bases, with 7 bases sitting between them. CDR3 DNA sequence: TGCAGCGTTGAAAACGGACCTGGAAACACCATATATTTT. This translates into CSVENGPGNTIYF.

A remark on this clone: Other nucleotide sequences from this sample produce the same CDR3. CDR3 sequence (DNA): TGTGCCAGCAGTCGGGGGACAGATACGCAGTATTTT. Amino acid sequence: CASSRGTDTQYF. This chain joins TRBV6-5 and TRBJ2-3; possibly TRBD2 for D (6 bases). The CDR3 is made up of 12 amino acids. Germline-derived CDR1 and CDR2 are MNHEY and SVGAGI. The V end lost 5 bases, the J end lost 3 bases, and 6 bases lay between the germline ends.

The chain combines TRBV5-1 with TRBJ2-7; D is ambiguous. The CDR3 covers 15 residues. Trimming shortened V by 4 bases and J by 3 bases, and 17 bases separated the two germline ends. The germline V gene encodes CDR1 SGHRS and CDR2 YFSETQ. CDR3 coding DNA: TGCGCCAGCAGCCCTGGCACAGTTCCCCTCTACGAGCAGTACTTC. As protein: CASSPGTVPLYEQYF.

The chain is built from TRBV11-3 and TRBJ2-1; D is undetermined. The V gene lost 0 bases and the J gene lost 5 bases, with 11 bases spanning the gap. The V gene's germline CDR1 is SGHNT and CDR2 YENEEA. The CDR3 totals 15 residues. The CDR3 spells CASSLEAAPNNEQFF. The CDR3 nucleotides are TGTGCCAGCAGCTTAGAAGCCGCCCCGAACAATGAGCAGTTCTTC. The whole variable domain, remainder taken from reference TRBV11-3 and TRBJ2-1, is EAGVVQSPRYKIIEKKQPVAFWCNPISGHNTLYWYLQNLGQGPELLIRYENEEAVDDSQLPKDRFSAERLKGVDSTLKIQPAELGDSAVYLCASSLEAAPNNEQFFGPGTRLTVL.

The chain recombines TRBV5-1 with TRBJ2-4, with a tentative D call TRBD2 (6 bases). The germline gives CDR1 SGHRS, CDR2 YFSETQ. The CDR3 length is 14 residues. V lost 8 bases to trimming and J lost 7 bases, with 19 bases between them. The CDR3 here is CASRPTWGENIQYF. As DNA, the CDR3 is TGCGCCAGTCGACCGACCTGGGGGGAGAACATTCAGTACTTC.

This chain uses TRBV5-1 with TRBJ2-1; unclear D gene. Trimming left V 0 bases short and J 2 bases short, with 9 bases between. The CDR3 covers 15 residues. Germline CDR1 and CDR2: SGHRS and YFSETQ. The CDR3 coding sequence is TGCGCCAGCAGCTTGGATGTCGGACCCTACAATGAGCAGTTCTTC. Protein sequence: CASSLDVGPYNEQFF.

The chain uses TRBV5-1 and TRBJ2-3, with D unclear. Germline loops: CDR1 SGHRS, CDR2 YFSETQ. The V end was cut by 2 bases, the J end by 6 bases, with 19 bases between. The CDR3 contains 16 residues. The CDR3 sequence is CASSLFAGPTADTQYF. CDR3 DNA: TGCGCCAGCAGCTTATTTGCTGGACCAACAGCGGATACGCAGTATTTT.

As regards this clone: Other DNA sequences in the same sample also yield this CDR3. The chain combines TRBV5-1 with TRBJ2-7; 8 bases are shared with TRBD1. The CDR3 covers 14 residues. Germline lookup yields CDR1 SGHRS and CDR2 YFSETQ. V shed 3 bases and J 1 base; nucleotides not matched to a gene: 3. The CDR3 region is CASSSGQGSYEQYF. The DNA for the CDR3 is TGCGCCAGCAGCTCCGGACAGGGATCCTACGAGCAGTACTTC.

The rearrangement uses TRBV9 and TRBJ2-2; TRBD2 matches 11 bases. Trimming cost V 0 bases and J 2 bases; bases outside gene matches: 12. This CDR3 contains 20 residues. The germline V gene encodes CDR1 SGDLS and CDR2 YYNGEE. CDR3 region: CASSVDPTGLAGGNTGELFF. Here the CDR3 DNA reads TGTGCCAGCAGCGTAGACCCAACGGGGCTAGCGGGAGGCAACACCGGGGAGCTGTTTTTT.

V and J are TRBV30 and TRBJ2-5, with D possibly matching TRBD1 (7 bases). The germline V and J ends were trimmed by 4 bases and 4 bases, with 13 bases remaining between them. This CDR3 contains 13 residues. Per the germline V gene, CDR1 is GTSNPN and CDR2 is SVGIG (reference sequence). The CDR3 nucleotides read TGTGCCTGGACCCGGGGGACAGTAGAGACCCAGTACTTC. Its translation: CAWTRGTVETQYF.

V is TRBV30 and J is TRBJ1-1; D remains unclear. The CDR3 has 13 amino acids. The V and J ends lost 2 bases and 0 bases respectively, with 7 bases between them. Germline values: CDR1 GTSNPN, CDR2 SVGIG (reference sequence). The CDR3 region is CAWSTEMNTEAFF. The CDR3 coding sequence is TGTGCCTGGAGTACAGAAATGAACACTGAAGCTTTCTTT. The complete variable domain, with remaining parts taken from reference TRBV30 and TRBJ1-1, reads SQTIHQWPATLVQPVGSPLSLECTVEGTSNPNLYWYRQAAGRGLQLLFYSVGIGQISSEVPQNLSASRPQDRQFILSSKKLLLSDSGFYLCAWSTEMNTEAFFGQGTRLTVV.

The chain has TRBV5-1 and TRBJ2-3; TRBD2 agrees at 9 bases. Germline CDR1 SGHRS, CDR2 YFSETQ. This CDR3 is built from 17 residues. V shed 4 bases, J shed 5 bases, and the junction held 14 bases outside the gene matches. CDR3 in DNA: TGCGCCAGCAGCCTCCGCCCGGGCGGGGGGGCCCAAGATACGCAGTATTTT. Protein: CASSLRPGGGAQDTQYF.